One sample yielded the 8 T cell receptor beta chains listed below, sequenced in a study of shared clonotypes between healthy human individuals. Repertoires were generated with immunoSEQ multiplex PCR, while TCRdb's copy carries only in-frame clones and drops some. The sample records 950,000 to 1,300,000 clones, approximately 68% being singletons. Specimen: memory CD4+ T cells sorted from blood. Indicated subset: CD45RA-negative fraction. These receptors all come from a man aged 18 to 29 in good health.

This clone was found a few times. The V call is TRBV6-6, the J call TRBJ2-7; D unresolved. The germline V gene encodes CDR1 MNHNY and CDR2 SVGAGI (reference sequence). The CDR3 is 12 amino acids. Trimming took 6 bases from V and 3 from J, leaving 9 bases between them. The CDR3 loop is CASSQTYYEQYF. DNA for the CDR3: TGTGCCAGCAGCCAGACCTACTACGAGCAGTACTTC.

The chain uses TRBV5-6 and TRBJ2-7, with a possible D match to TRBD1 (6 bases). The CDR3 runs 13 residues. Germline V gives CDR1 SGHDT, CDR2 YYEEEE. The V end lost 5 bases, the J end lost 3 bases, and 12 bases lay between the germline ends. This CDR3 reads CASRMVQGYEQYF. In DNA form, the CDR3 reads TGTGCCAGCAGAATGGTACAGGGCTACGAGCAGTACTTC. The variable domain in full, with the rest retrieved from reference TRBV5-6 and TRBJ2-7, is DAGVTQSPTHLIKTRGQQVTLRCSPKSGHDTVSWYQQALGQGPQFIFQYYEEEERQRGNFPDRFSGHQFPNYSSELNVNALLLGDSALYLCASRMVQGYEQYFGPGTRLTVT.

This clone was detected a few times. The CDR3: CASSLPLRVNTEAFF. The CDR3 bases are TGTGCCAGCAGCTTACCCCTACGGGTGAACACTGAAGCTTTCTTT. This rearrangement joins TRBV7-9 to TRBJ1-1, with D unresolved. Germline assignment: CDR1 SEHNR and CDR2 FQNEAQ (reference sequence). The CDR3 loop spans 15 amino acids. The germline V and J ends were trimmed by 2 bases and 0 bases, with 10 bases remaining between them.

This rearrangement joins TRBV19 to TRBJ2-7; TRBD2 matches at 14 bases. CDR1 LNHDA and CDR2 SQIVND come from the germline V gene (reference sequence). There are 19 residues in the CDR3. The V segment lost 6 bases and the J segment 3 bases; nucleotides outside the gene matches: 16. This CDR3 reads CASRKLGLAGDLQNYEQYF. The CDR3 DNA reads TGTGCCAGTAGGAAGTTGGGACTAGCGGGGGATTTGCAGAACTACGAGCAGTACTTC.

This clone has just one count. This chain uses TRBV30 with TRBJ1-1; 11 bases fit TRBD1. Germline V gene sequence: CDR1 GTSNPN, CDR2 SVGIG (reference sequence). This CDR3 has 14 amino acids. V lost 8 bases to trimming and J lost 4 bases; unmatched junction nucleotides: 9. The CDR3 spells CAGTRTGGGTEAFF. The DNA for the CDR3 is TGTGCCGGAACGAGGACAGGGGGCGGCACTGAAGCTTTCTTT. Variable domain in full (rest from reference TRBV30 and TRBJ1-1): SQTIHQWPATLVQPVGSPLSLECTVEGTSNPNLYWYRQAAGRGLQLLFYSVGIGQISSEVPQNLSASRPQDRQFILSSKKLLLSDSGFYLCAGTRTGGGTEAFFGQGTRLTVV.

V is TRBV14 and J is TRBJ2-5, with D perhaps TRBD2 (6 bases). V dropped 4 bases and J dropped 3 bases, with 9 bases sitting between them. The CDR3 is made up of 13 amino acids. The germline gives CDR1 SGHDN, CDR2 FVKESK. CDR3 coding DNA: TGTGCCAGCAGCCGGGGACTGAAAGAGACCCAGTACTTC. Amino acid sequence: CASSRGLKETQYF. Using reference TRBV14 and TRBJ2-5 for the parts outside the CDR3, the full variable domain is EAGVTQFPSHSVIEKGQTVTLRCDPISGHDNLYWYRRVMGKEIKFLLHFVKESKQDESGMPNNRFLAERTGGTYSTLKVQPAELEDSGVYFCASSRGLKETQYFGPGTRLLVL.

This CDR3 is CASSETGPPSSYNSPLHF. The CDR3 nucleotides read TGTGCCAGCAGTGAAACCGGGCCCCCGAGCTCCTATAATTCACCCCTCCACTTT. The chain recombines TRBV6-1 with TRBJ1-6; D uncertain. Trimming took 2 bases from V and 0 from J, leaving 14 bases between them. In germline, CDR1 is MNHNS, CDR2 SASEGT. There are 18 residues in the CDR3.

The gene calls are TRBV7-9 and TRBJ2-5; no reliable D call. The CDR3 contains 15 residues. Germline CDR1 reads SEHNR; CDR2 reads FQNEAQ (reference sequence). V lost 0 bases and J 1 base, leaving 9 bases between the germline ends. CDR3 in amino acids: CASSLARQTQETQYF. CDR3 DNA: TGTGCCAGCAGCTTAGCCCGGCAGACCCAAGAGACCCAGTACTTC. The whole variable domain, filled in from reference TRBV7-9 and TRBJ2-5, reads DTGVSQNPRHKITKRGQNVTFRCDPISEHNRLYWYRQTLGQGPEFLTYFQNEAQLEKSRLLSDRFSAERPKGSFSTLEIQRTEQGDSAMYLCASSLARQTQETQYFGPGTRLLVL.